This T cell receptor (beta chain) was recorded in a study of blood T cell repertoires in COVID-19. The assay was immunoSEQ multiplex PCR, and TCRdb's table has in-frame clones only and misses some. The table has 150,000 or so clones, around 80% seen once. The table lists this clone with a count of one. Trimming took 0 bases from V and 4 from J; bases not matched to a gene: 4. The CDR3 loop spans 14 amino acids. Germline V CDR1 and CDR2: SGHRS, YFSETQ. Participant ages covered roughly 18 to 90 years across 20 to 30 US areas. The receptor's source is a woman between 50 and 59 years old in a cohort exposed to, infected with or recovered from COVID-19 (not recorded which). Sequencing was carried out using PBMCs or T cells enriched from blood (not recorded which). This chain links TRBV5-1 with TRBJ2-7; TRBD1 aligns across 7 bases. Here the CDR3 reads CASSLDPGGYEQYF. Here the CDR3 DNA reads TGCGCCAGCAGCTTGGATCCAGGGGGTTACGAGCAGTACTTC.